This record covers a single T cell receptor (beta chain). What it recognizes is unknown. The data are from a study of T cell responses to AZD1222 COVID-19 vaccine. Study-wide results and caveats: White British ancestry dominated among donors, who included more females, and clonal diversity was possibly underestimated. Repertoire sampling occurred only after the peak T cell response.

Sequenced by immunoSEQ multiplex PCR; TCRdb stores in-frame clones only, minus some. This sample has fewer than 150,000 clones, with over 85% found just once. Deletions cut 1 base from V and 6 bases from J, with 13 bases between. CDR3 length equals 15 residues. Germline CDR1 MNHNS, CDR2 SASEGT. The TCR originated in an adult in good health. The rearrangement uses TRBV6-1 and TRBJ1-5, with D possibly matching TRBD1 (5 bases). Here the sequenced sample was peripheral blood, taken on day 0 of AZD1222 vaccination. This CDR3 is CASSEVGEGSQPQHF. The CDR3 coding sequence is TGTGCCAGCAGTGAAGTAGGGGAGGGAAGTCAGCCCCAGCATTTT.